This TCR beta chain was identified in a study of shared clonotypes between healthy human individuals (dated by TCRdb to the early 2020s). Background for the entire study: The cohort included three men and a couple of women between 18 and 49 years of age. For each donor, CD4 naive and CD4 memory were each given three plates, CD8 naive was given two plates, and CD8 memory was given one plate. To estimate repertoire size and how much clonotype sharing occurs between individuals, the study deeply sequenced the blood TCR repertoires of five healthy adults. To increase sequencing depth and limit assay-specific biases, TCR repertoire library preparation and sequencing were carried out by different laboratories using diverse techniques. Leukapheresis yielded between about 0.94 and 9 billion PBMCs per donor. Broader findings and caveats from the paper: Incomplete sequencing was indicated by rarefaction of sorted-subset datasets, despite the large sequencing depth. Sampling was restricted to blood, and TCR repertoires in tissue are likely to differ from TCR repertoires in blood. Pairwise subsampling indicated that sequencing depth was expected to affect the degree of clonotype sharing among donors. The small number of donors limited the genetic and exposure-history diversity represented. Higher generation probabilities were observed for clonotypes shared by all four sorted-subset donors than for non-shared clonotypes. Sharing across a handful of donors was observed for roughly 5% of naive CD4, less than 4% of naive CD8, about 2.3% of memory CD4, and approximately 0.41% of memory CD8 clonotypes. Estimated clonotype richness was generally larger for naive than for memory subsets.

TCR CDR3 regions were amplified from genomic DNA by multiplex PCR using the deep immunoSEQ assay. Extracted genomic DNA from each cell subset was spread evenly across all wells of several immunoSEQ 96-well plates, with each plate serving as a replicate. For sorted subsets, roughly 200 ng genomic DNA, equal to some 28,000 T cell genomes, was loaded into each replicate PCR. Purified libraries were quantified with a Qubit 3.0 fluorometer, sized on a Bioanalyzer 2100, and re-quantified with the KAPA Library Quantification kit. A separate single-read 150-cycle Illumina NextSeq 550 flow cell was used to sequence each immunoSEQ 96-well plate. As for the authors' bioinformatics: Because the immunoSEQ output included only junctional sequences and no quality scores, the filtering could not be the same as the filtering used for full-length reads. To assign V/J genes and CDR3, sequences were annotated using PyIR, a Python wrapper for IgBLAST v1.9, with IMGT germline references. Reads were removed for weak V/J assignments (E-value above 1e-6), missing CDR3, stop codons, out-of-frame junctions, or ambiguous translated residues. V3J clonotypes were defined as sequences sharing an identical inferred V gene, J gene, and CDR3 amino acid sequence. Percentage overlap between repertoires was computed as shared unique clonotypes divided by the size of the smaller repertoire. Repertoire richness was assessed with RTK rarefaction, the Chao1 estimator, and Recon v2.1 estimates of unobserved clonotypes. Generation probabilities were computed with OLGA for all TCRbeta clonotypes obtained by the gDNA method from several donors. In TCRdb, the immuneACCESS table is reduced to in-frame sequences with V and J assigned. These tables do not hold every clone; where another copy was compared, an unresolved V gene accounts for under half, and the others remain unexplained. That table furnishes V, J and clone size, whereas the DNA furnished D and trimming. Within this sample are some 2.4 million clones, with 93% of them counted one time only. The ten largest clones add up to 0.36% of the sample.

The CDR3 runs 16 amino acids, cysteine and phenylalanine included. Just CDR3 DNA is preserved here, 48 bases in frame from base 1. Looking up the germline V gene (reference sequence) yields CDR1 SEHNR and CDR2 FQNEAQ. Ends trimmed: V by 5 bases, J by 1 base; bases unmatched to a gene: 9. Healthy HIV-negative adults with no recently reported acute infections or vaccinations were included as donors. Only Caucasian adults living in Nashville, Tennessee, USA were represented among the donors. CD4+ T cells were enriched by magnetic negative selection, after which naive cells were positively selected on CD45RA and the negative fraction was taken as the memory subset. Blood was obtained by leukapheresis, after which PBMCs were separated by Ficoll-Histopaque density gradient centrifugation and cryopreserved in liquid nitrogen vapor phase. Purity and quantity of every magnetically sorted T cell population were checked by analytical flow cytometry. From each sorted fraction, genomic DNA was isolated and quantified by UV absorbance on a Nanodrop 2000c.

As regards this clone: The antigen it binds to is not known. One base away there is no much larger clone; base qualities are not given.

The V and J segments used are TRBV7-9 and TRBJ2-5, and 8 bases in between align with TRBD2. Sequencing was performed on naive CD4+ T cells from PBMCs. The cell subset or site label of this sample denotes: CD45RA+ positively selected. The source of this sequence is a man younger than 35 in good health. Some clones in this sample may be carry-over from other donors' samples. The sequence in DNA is TGTGCCAGCAGCCGCCCCGGGACTAGTTTCCAAGAGACCCAGTACTTC. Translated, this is CASSRPGTSFQETQYF.